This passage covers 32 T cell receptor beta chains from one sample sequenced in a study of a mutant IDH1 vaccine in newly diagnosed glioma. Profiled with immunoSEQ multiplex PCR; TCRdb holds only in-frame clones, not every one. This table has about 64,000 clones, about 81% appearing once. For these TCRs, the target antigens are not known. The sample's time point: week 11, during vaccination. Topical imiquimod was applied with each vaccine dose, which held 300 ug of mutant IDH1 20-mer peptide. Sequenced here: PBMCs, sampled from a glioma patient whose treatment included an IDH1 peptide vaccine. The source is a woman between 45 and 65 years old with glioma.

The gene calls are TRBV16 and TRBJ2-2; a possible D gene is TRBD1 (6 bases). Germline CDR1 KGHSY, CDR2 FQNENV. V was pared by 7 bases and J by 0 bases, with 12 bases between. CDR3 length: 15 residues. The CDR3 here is CASNPGHPNTGELFF. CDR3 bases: TGTGCCAGCAACCCGGGACATCCGAACACCGGGGAGCTGTTTTTT.

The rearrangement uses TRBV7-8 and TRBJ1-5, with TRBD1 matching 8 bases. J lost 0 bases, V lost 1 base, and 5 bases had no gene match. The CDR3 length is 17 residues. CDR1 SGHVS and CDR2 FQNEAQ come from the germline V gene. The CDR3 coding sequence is TGTGCCAGCAGCTTAGGGACAGGGATTTATAGCAATCAGCCCCAGCATTTT. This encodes CASSLGTGIYSNQPQHF.

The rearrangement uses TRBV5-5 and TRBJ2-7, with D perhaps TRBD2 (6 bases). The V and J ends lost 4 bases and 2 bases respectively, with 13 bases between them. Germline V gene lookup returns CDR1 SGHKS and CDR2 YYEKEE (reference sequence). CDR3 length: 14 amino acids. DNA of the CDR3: TGTGCCAGCAGCCAACCGGGGGAGGCCTACGAGCAGTACTTC. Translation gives CASSQPGEAYEQYF.

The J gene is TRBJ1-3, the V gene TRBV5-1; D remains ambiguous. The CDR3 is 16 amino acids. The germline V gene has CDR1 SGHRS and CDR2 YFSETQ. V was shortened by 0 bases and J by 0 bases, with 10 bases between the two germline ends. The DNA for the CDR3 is TGCGCCAGCAGCTTGGGAATAACCAGCTCTGGAAACACCATATATTTT. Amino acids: CASSLGITSSGNTIYF.

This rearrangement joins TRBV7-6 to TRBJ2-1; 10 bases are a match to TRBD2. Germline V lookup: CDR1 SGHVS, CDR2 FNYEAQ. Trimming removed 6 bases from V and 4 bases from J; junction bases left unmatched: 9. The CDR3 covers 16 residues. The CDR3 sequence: CASSWGASGGYNEQFF. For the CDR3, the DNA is TGTGCCAGCAGTTGGGGAGCTAGCGGGGGATACAATGAGCAGTTCTTC.

CDR3 amino acids: CSARRDTEAFF. In DNA, the CDR3 is TGCAGTGCTAGGAGGGACACTGAAGCTTTCTTT. The rearrangement joins TRBV20-1 to TRBJ1-1; unclear D gene. The CDR3 totals 11 residues. Looked up from germline, CDR1 is DFQATT and CDR2 is SNEGSKA (reference sequence). V lost 3 bases, J lost 3 bases, and 5 bases lay in between.

The CDR3 spells CASSIEGLSSYNSPLHF. The CDR3 region has the DNA TGTGCCAGTAGTATAGAAGGCCTGAGCTCCTATAATTCACCCCTCCACTTT. The rearrangement uses TRBV19 and TRBJ1-6; D remains ambiguous. Trimming shortened V by 0 bases and J by 0 bases, and 9 bases separated the two germline ends. Germline-derived CDR1 and CDR2 are LNHDA and SQIVND (reference sequence). The CDR3 totals 17 residues.

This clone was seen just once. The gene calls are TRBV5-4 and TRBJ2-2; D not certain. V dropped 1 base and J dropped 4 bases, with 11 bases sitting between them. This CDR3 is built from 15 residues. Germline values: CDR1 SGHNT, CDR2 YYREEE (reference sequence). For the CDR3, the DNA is TGTGCCAGCAGCTTGTCAACGCACTCCACCGGGGAGCTGTTTTTT. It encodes CASSLSTHSTGELFF. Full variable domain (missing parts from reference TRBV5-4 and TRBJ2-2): ETGVTQSPTHLIKTRGQQVTLRCSSQSGHNTVSWYQQALGQGPQFIFQYYREEENGRGNFPPRFSGLQFPNYSSELNVNALELDDSALYLCASSLSTHSTGELFFGEGSRLTVL.

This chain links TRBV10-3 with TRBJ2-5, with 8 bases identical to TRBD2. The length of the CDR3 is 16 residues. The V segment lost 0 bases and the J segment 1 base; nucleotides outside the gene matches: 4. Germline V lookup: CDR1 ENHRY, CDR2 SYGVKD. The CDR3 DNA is TGTGCCATCAGTGAGTCGGCGGGGGGACCCCAAGAGACCCAGTACTTC. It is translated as CAISESAGGPQETQYF.

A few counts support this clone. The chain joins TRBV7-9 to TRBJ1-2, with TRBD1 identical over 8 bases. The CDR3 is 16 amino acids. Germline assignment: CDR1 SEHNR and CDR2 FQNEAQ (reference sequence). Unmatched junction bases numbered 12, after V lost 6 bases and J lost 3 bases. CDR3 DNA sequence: TGTGCCAGCAGTCACCACAGGACAGGGTGGGACTATGGCTACACCTTC. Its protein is CASSHHRTGWDYGYTF. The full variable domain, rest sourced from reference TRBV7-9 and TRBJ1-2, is DTGVSQNPRHKITKRGQNVTFRCDPISEHNRLYWYRQTLGQGPEFLTYFQNEAQLEKSRLLSDRFSAERPKGSFSTLEIQRTEQGDSAMYLCASSHHRTGWDYGYTFGSGTRLTVV.

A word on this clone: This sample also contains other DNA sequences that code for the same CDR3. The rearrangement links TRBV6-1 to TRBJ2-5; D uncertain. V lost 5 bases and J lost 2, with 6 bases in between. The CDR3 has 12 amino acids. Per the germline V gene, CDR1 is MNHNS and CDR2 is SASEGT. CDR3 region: CASSPRQETQYF. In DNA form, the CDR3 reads TGTGCCAGCAGTCCGCGGCAAGAGACCCAGTACTTC.

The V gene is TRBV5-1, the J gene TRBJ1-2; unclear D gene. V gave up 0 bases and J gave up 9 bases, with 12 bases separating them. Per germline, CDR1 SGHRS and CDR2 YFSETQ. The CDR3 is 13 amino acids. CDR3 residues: CASSLGDQGSYTF. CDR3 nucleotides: TGCGCCAGCAGCTTGGGGGATCAAGGAAGCTACACCTTC. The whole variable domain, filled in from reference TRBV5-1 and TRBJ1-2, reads KAGVTQTPRYLIKTRGQQVTLSCSPISGHRSVSWYQQTPGQGLQFLFEYFSETQRNKGNFPGRFSGRQFSNSRSEMNVSTLELGDSALYLCASSLGDQGSYTFGSGTRLTVV.

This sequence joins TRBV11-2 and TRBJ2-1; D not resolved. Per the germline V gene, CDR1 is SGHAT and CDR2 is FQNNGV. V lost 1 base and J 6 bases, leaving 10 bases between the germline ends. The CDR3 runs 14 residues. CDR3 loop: CASSLGRQSNEQFF. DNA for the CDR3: TGTGCCAGCAGCTTAGGACGCCAGTCCAATGAGCAGTTCTTC.

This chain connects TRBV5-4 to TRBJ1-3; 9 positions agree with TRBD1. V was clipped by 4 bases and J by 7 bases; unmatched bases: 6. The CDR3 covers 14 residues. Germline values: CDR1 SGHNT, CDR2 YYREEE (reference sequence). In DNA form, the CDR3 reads TGTGCCAGCAGCCTAGGGGGGACAGGGAACACCATATATTTT. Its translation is CASSLGGTGNTIYF. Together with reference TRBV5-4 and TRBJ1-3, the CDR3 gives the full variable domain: ETGVTQSPTHLIKTRGQQVTLRCSSQSGHNTVSWYQQALGQGPQFIFQYYREEENGRGNFPPRFSGLQFPNYSSELNVNALELDDSALYLCASSLGGTGNTIYFGEGSWLTVV.

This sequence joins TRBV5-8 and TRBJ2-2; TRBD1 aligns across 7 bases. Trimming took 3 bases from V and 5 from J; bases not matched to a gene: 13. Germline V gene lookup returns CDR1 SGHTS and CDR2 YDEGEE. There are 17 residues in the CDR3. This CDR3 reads CASSSKPGTERTGELFF. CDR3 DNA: TGTGCCAGCAGCTCGAAACCCGGGACAGAACGAACCGGGGAGCTGTTTTTT.

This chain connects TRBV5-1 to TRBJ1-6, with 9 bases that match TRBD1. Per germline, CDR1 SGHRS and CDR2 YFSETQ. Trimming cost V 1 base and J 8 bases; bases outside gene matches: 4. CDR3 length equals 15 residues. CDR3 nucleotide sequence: TGCGCCAGCAGCTTGAAGGGACAGGGAGATTCACCCCTCCACTTT. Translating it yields CASSLKGQGDSPLHF.

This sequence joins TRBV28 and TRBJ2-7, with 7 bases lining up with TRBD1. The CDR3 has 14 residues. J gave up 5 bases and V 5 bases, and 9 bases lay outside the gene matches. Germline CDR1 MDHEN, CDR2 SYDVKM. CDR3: CASSRTGVGHEQYF. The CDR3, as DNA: TGTGCCAGCAGTCGCACAGGGGTGGGTCACGAGCAGTACTTC. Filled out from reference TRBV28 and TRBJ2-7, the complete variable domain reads DVKVTQSSRYLVKRTGEKVFLECVQDMDHENMFWYRQDPGLGLRLIYFSYDVKMKEKGDIPEGYSVSREKKERFSLILESASTNQTSMYLCASSRTGVGHEQYFGPGTRLTVT.

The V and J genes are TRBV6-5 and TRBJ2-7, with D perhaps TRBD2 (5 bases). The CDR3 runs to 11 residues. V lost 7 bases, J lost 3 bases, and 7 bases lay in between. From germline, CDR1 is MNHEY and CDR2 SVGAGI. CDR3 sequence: CASTGGYEQYF. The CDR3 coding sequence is TGTGCCAGCACAGGAGGCTACGAGCAGTACTTC.

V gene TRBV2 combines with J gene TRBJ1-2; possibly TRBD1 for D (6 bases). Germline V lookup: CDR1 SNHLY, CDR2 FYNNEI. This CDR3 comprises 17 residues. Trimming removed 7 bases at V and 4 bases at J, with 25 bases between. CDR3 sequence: CASTLRGRGSEVYGYTF. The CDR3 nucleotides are TGTGCCAGCACTCTCAGGGGCAGGGGCTCAGAGGTCTATGGCTACACCTTC.

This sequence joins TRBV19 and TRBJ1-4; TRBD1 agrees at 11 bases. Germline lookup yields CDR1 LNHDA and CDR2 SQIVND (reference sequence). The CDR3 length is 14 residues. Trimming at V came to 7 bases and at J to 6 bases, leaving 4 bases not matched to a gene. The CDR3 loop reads CASTADRGHEKLFF. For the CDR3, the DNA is TGTGCCAGTACCGCGGACAGGGGGCATGAAAAACTGTTTTTT.

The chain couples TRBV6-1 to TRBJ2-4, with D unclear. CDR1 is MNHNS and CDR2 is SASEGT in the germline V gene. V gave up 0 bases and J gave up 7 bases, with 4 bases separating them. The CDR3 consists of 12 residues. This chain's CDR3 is CASSEAGNIQYF. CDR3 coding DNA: TGTGCCAGCAGTGAAGCGGGGAACATTCAGTACTTC.

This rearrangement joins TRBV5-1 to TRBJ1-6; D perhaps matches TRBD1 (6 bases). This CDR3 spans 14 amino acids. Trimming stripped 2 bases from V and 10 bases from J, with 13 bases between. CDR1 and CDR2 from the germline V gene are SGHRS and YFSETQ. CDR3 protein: CASSLQGSGSPLHF. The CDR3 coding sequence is TGCGCCAGCAGCTTACAGGGAAGTGGCTCACCCCTCCACTTT. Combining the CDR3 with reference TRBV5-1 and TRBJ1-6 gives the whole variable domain KAGVTQTPRYLIKTRGQQVTLSCSPISGHRSVSWYQQTPGQGLQFLFEYFSETQRNKGNFPGRFSGRQFSNSRSEMNVSTLELGDSALYLCASSLQGSGSPLHFGNGTRLTVT.

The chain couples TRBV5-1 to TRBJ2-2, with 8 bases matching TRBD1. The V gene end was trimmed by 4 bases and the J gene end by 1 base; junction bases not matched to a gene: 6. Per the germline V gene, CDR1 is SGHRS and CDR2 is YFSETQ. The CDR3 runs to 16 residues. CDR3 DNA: TGCGCCAGCAGCCCGAATGGACAGGGGAACACCGGGGAGCTGTTTTTT. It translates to CASSPNGQGNTGELFF.

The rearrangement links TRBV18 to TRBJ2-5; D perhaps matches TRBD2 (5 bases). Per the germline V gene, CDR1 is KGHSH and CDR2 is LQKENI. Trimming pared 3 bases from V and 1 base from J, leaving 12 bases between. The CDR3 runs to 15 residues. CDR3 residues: CASSPGERAQETQYF. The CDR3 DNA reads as TGTGCCAGCTCACCCGGGGAAAGGGCCCAAGAGACCCAGTACTTC.

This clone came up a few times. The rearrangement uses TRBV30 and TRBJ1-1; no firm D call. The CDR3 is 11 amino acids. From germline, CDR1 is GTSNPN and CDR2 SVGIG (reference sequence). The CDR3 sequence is CGQQSNTEAFF. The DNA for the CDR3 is TGTGGCCAGCAGTCGAACACTGAAGCTTTCTTT.

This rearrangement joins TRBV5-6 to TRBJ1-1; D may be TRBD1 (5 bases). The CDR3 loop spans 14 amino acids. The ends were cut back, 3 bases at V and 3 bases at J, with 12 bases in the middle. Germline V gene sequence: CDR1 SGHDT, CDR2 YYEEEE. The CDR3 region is CASSWGPGDTEAFF. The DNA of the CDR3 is TGTGCCAGCAGCTGGGGCCCGGGGGACACTGAAGCTTTCTTT.

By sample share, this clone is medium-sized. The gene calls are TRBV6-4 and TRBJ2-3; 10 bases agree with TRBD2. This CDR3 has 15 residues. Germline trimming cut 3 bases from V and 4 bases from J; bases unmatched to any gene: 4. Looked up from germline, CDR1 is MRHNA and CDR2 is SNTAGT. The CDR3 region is CASSESGGAADTQYF. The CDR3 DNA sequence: TGTGCCAGCAGTGAAAGCGGGGGGGCCGCAGATACGCAGTATTTT.

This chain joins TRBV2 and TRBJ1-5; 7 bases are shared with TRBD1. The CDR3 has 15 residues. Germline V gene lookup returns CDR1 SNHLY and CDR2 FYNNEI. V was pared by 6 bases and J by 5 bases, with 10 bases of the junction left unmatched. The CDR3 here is CASRQQTGFDQPQHF. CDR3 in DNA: TGTGCCAGCAGGCAACAGACAGGGTTCGATCAGCCCCAGCATTTT.

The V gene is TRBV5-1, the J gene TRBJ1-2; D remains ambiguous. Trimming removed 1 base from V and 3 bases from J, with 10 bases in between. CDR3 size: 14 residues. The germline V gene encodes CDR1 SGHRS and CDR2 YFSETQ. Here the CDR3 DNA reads TGCGCCAGCAGCTTGCTCGCGAAAGACTATGGCTACACCTTC. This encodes CASSLLAKDYGYTF.

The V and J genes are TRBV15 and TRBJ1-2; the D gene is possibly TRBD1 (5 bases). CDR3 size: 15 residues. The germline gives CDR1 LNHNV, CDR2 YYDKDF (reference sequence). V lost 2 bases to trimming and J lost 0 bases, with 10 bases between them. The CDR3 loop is CATSRHSRANYGYTF. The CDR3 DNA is TGTGCCACCAGCAGACACAGCAGGGCTAACTATGGCTACACCTTC.

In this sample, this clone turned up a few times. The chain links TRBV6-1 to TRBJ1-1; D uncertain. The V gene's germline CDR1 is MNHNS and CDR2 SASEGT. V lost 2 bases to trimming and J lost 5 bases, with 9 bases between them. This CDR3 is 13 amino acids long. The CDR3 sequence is CASSEFVGTEAFF. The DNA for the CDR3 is TGTGCCAGCAGTGAATTCGTGGGGACTGAAGCTTTCTTT.

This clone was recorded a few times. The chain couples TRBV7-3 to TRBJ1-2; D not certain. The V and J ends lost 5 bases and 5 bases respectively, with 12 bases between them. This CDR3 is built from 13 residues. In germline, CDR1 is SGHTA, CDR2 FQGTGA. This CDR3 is CASSVDGEYGYTF. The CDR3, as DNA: TGTGCCAGCAGCGTTGACGGTGAATATGGCTACACCTTC.